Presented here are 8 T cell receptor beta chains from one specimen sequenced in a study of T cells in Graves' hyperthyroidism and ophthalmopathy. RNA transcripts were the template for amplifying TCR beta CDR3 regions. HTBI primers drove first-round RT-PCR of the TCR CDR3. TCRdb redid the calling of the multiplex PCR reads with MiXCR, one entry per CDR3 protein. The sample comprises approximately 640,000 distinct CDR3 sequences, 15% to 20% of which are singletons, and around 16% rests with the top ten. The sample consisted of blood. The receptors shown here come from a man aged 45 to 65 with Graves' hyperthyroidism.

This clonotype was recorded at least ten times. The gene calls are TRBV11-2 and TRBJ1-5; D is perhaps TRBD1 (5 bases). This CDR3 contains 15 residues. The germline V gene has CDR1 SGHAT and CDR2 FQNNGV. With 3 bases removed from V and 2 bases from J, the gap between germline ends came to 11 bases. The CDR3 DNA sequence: TGTGCCAGCAGCTTGGGGCCGAGCGGCAATCAGCCCCAGCATTTT. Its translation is CASSLGPSGNQPQHF.

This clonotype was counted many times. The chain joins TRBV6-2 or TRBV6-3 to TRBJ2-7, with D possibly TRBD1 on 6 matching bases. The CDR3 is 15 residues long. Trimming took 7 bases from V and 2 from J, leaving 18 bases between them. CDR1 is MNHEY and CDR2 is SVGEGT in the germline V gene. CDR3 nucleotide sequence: TGTGCCAGCACCAGTCCCCGGGGACAACCCTACGAGCAGTACTTC. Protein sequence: CASTSPRGQPYEQYF.

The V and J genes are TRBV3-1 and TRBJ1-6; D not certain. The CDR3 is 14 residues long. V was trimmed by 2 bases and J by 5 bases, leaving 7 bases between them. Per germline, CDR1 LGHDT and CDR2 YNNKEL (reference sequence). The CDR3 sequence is CASSQRQDNSPLHF. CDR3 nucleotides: TGTGCCAGCAGCCAAAGGCAGGATAATTCACCCCTCCACTTT.

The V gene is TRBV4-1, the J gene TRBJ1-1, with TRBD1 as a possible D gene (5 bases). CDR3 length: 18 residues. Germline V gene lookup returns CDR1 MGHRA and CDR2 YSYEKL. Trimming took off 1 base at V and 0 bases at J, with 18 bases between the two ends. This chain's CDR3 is CASSQGPWGKRMNTEAFF. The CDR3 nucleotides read TGCGCCAGCAGCCAAGGCCCGTGGGGGAAAAGGATGAACACTGAAGCTTTCTTT.

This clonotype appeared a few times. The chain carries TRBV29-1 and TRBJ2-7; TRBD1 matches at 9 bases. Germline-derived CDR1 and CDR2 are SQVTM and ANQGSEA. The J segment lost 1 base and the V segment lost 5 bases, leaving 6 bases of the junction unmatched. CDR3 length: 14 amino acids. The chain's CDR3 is CSVWDRELSYEQYF. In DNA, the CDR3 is TGCAGCGTTTGGGACAGGGAGCTTTCCTACGAGCAGTACTTC.

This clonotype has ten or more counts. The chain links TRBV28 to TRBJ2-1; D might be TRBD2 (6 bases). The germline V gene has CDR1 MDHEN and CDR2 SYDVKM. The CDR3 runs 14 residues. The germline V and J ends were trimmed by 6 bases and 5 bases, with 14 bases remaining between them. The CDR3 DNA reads TGTGCCAGCAGAATGAGCGGGTTGAACAATGAGCAGTTCTTC. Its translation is CASRMSGLNNEQFF.

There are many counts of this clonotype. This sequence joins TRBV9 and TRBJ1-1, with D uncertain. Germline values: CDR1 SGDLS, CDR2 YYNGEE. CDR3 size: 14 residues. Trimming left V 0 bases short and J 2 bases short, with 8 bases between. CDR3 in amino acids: CASSVGQPNTEAFF. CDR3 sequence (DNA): TGTGCCAGCAGCGTAGGGCAGCCTAACACTGAAGCTTTCTTT.

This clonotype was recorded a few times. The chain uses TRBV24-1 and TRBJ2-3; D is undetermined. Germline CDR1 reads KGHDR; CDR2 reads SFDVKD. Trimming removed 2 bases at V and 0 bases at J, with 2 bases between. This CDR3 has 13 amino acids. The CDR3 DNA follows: TGTGCCACCAGTGATTCTAGCACAGATACGCAGTATTTT. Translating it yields CATSDSSTDTQYF.